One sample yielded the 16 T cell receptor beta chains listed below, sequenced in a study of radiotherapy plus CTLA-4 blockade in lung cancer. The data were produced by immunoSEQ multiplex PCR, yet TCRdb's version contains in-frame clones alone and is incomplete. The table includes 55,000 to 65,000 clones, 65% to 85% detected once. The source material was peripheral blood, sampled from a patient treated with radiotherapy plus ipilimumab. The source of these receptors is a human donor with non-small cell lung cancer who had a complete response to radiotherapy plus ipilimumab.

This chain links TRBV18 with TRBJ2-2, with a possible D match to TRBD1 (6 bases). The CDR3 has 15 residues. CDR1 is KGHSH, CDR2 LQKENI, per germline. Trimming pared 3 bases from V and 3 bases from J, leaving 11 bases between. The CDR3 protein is CASSPPNRDTGELFF. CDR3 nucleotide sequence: TGTGCCAGCTCACCCCCAAACAGGGACACCGGGGAGCTGTTTTTT. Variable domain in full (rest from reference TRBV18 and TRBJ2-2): NAGVMQNPRHLVRRRGQEARLRCSPMKGHSHVYWYRQLPEEGLKFMVYLQKENIIDESGMPKERFSAEFPKEGPSILRIQQVVRGDSAAYFCASSPPNRDTGELFFGEGSRLTVL.

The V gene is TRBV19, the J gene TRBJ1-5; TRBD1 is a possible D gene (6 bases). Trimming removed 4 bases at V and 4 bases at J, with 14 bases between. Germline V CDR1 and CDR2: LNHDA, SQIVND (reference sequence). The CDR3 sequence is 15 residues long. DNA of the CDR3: TGTGCCAGTAGTACCCCAGCAGGGGTTAATCAGCCCCAGCATTTT. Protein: CASSTPAGVNQPQHF.

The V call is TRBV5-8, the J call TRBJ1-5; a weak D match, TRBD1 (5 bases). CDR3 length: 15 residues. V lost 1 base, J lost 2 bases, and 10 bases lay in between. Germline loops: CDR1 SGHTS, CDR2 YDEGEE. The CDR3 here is CASSLRRGGNQPQHF. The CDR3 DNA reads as TGTGCCAGCAGCTTGAGGCGGGGGGGCAATCAGCCCCAGCATTTT.

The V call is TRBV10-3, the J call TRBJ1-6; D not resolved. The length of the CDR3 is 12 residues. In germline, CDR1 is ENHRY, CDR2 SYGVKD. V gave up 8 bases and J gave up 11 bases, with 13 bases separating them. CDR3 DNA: TGTGCCATCCAGGCAGAACGAGCACCCCTCCACTTT. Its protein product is CAIQAERAPLHF.

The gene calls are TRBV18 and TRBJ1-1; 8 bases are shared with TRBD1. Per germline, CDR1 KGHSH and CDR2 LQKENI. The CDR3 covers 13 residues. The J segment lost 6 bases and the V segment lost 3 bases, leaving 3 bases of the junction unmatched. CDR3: CASSPQGASEAFF. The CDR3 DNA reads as TGTGCCAGCTCACCGCAGGGGGCGTCTGAAGCTTTCTTT. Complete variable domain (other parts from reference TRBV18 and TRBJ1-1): NAGVMQNPRHLVRRRGQEARLRCSPMKGHSHVYWYRQLPEEGLKFMVYLQKENIIDESGMPKERFSAEFPKEGPSILRIQQVVRGDSAAYFCASSPQGASEAFFGQGTRLTVV.

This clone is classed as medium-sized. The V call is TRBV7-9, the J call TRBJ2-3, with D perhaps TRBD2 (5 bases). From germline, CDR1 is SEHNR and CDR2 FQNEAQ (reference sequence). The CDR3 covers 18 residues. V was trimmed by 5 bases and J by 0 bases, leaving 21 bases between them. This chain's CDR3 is CASSPPWSGLISTDTQYF. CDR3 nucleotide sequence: TGTGCCAGCAGCCCCCCTTGGAGCGGACTCATAAGCACAGATACGCAGTATTTT.

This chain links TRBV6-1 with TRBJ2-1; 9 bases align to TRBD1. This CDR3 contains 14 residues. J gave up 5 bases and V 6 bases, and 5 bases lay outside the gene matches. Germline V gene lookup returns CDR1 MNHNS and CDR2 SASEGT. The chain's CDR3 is CASRWDRVDNEQFF. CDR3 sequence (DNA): TGTGCCAGCAGATGGGACAGGGTAGACAATGAGCAGTTCTTC.

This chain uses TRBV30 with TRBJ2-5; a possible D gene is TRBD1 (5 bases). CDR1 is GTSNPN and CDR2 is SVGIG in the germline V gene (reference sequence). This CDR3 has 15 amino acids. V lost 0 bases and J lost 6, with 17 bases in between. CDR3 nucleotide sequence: TGTGCCTGGAGTGTGAGTGGGGCGCGCCCAAAGACCCAGTACTTC. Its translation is CAWSVSGARPKTQYF.

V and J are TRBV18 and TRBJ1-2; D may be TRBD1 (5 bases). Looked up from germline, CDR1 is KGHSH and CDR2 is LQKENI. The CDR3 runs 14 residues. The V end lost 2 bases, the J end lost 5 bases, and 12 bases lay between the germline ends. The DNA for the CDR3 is TGTGCCAGCTCACCAACCGGACAACTTTATGGCTACACCTTC. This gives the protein CASSPTGQLYGYTF.

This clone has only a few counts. For the CDR3, the DNA is TGTGCCTGGAGCCTAAGGGGAAATCAGCCCCAGCATTTT. Its protein is CAWSLRGNQPQHF. The rearrangement links TRBV30 to TRBJ1-5, with D possibly matching TRBD1 (5 bases). Germline assignment: CDR1 GTSNPN and CDR2 SVGIG (reference sequence). Trimming stripped 3 bases from V and 4 bases from J, with 10 bases between. The CDR3 loop spans 13 amino acids.

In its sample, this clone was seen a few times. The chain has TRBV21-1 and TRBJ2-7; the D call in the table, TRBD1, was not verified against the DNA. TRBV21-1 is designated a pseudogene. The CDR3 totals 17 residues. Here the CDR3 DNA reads TGTGCCAGCACTCTACCCGGGGGGGACAGGGTTGTCTACGAGCAGTACTTC. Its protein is CASTLPGGDRVVYEQYF.

CDR3 loop: CAWIQGNEQFF. CDR3 nucleotides: TGTGCCTGGATCCAGGGCAATGAGCAGTTCTTC. The chain carries TRBV30 and TRBJ2-1; a possible D gene is TRBD1 (5 bases). The CDR3 consists of 11 residues. Germline V gene lookup returns CDR1 GTSNPN and CDR2 SVGIG (reference sequence). V gave up 4 bases and J gave up 6 bases, with 7 bases separating them.

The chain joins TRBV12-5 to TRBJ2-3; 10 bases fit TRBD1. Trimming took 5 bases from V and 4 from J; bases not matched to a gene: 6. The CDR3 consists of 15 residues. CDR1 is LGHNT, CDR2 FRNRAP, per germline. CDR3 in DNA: TGTGCTAGTGGTCGATGGACAGGGGGTGCAGATACGCAGTATTTT. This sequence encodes CASGRWTGGADTQYF.

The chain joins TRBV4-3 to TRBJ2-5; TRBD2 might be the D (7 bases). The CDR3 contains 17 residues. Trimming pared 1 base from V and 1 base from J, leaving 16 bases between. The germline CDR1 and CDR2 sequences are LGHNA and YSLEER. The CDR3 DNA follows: TGCGCCAGCAGCCAAGCGTGGGAGGGGGGTCTCCAAGAGACCCAGTACTTC. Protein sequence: CASSQAWEGGLQETQYF.

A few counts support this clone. This chain's CDR3 is CASSNSNYGYTF. The CDR3 nucleotides read TGTGCCAGCAGCAACTCTAACTATGGCTACACCTTC. The rearrangement links TRBV28 to TRBJ1-2; unclear D gene. This CDR3 has 12 amino acids. Germline CDR1 MDHEN, CDR2 SYDVKM. Trimming removed 6 bases from V and 0 bases from J, with 5 bases in between.

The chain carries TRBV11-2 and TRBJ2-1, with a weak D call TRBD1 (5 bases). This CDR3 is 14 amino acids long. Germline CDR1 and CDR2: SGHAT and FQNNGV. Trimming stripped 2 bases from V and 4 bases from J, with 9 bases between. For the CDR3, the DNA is TGTGCCAGCAGCTTATTGGGGCTTTACAATGAGCAGTTCTTC. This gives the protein CASSLLGLYNEQFF.